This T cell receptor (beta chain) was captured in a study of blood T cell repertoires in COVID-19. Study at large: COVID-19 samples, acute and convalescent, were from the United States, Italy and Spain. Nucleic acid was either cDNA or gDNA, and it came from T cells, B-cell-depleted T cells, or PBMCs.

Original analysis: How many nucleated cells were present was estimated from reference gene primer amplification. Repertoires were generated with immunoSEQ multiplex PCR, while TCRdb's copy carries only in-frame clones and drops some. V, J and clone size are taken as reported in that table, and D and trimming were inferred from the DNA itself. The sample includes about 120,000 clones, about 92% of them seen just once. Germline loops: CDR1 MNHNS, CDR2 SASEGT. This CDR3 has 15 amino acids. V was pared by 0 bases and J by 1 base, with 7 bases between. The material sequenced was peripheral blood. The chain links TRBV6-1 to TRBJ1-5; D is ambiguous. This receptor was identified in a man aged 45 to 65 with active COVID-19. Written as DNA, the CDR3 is TGTGCCAGCAGTGAAGCGTCGGTGAGCAATCAGCCCCAGCATTTT. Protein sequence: CASSEASVSNQPQHF.